The 17 T cell receptor beta chains below come from one sample, sequenced in a study of control samples from healthy donors and cancer patients. Assay used: immunoSEQ multiplex PCR; TCRdb lists only in-frame clones, some missing. The data hold about 140,000 clones, with approximately 91% observed a single time. The sequenced material came from blood. These receptors came from a woman in her thirties in good health.

This clone was found once. CDR3 residues: CASSRPNSAGLVTYNEQFF. The CDR3 DNA is TGTGCCAGCAGCCGCCCAAACTCTGCGGGACTAGTTACCTACAATGAGCAGTTCTTC. J is TRBJ2-1 and V is TRBV7-2; 8 positions match TRBD2. In germline, CDR1 is SGHTA, CDR2 FQGNSA. The CDR3 totals 19 residues. V was pared by 5 bases and J by 2 bases, with 17 bases of the junction left unmatched.

This clone was detected once. This chain connects TRBV15 to TRBJ2-5; D remains unclear. The CDR3 consists of 13 residues. Trimming removed 0 bases from V and 6 bases from J, with 8 bases in between. The V gene's germline CDR1 is LNHNV and CDR2 YYDKDF (reference sequence). The CDR3 protein is CATSRDPRQTQYF. CDR3 bases: TGTGCCACCAGCAGAGATCCTAGACAGACCCAGTACTTC.

The V call is TRBV4-2, the J call TRBJ2-3, with a possible D match to TRBD2 (6 bases). Between the trimmed V and J ends, which lost 4 bases and 1 base, there was a span of 15 bases. The CDR3 is made up of 16 amino acids. Per germline, CDR1 LGHNA and CDR2 YNFKEQ. CDR3 nucleotides: TGTGCCAGCAGCCTGTCCAACGGGGGAGGCACAGATACGCAGTATTTT. Translation gives CASSLSNGGGTDTQYF.

This chain links TRBV11-1 with TRBJ1-6; a weak D match, TRBD1 (6 bases). The CDR3 is 14 residues long. V shed 5 bases and J shed 8 bases, with 13 bases lying between them. Per germline, CDR1 SGHAT and CDR2 FQDESV (reference sequence). The CDR3 coding sequence is TGTGCCAGCAGCCCGACAGGCGGCGATTCACCCCTCCACTTT. Encoded protein: CASSPTGGDSPLHF.

The genes are TRBV18 and TRBJ2-1; 8 nucleotides align to TRBD2. The CDR3 consists of 14 residues. The germline V gene has CDR1 KGHSH and CDR2 LQKENI. V was pared by 2 bases and J by 8 bases, with 5 bases of the junction left unmatched. The CDR3 DNA follows: TGTGCCAGCTCACCAGGACTAGCTTTCGATGAGCAGTTCTTC. Protein sequence: CASSPGLAFDEQFF.

This clone was observed once. This chain links TRBV7-3 with TRBJ1-3; the D is unclear. Per germline, CDR1 SGHTA and CDR2 FQGTGA. The CDR3 sequence is 15 residues long. Trimming took 2 bases from V and 0 from J, leaving 8 bases between them. This CDR3 is CASSLGHSSGNTIYF. The CDR3, as DNA: TGTGCCAGCAGCTTAGGTCACAGCTCTGGAAACACCATATATTTT.

The V and J genes are TRBV12-3 or TRBV12-4 and TRBJ1-1, with no clear D. V was trimmed by 5 bases and J by 0 bases, leaving 7 bases between them. This CDR3 is built from 13 residues. The CDR3 DNA is TGTGCCAGCAGTCCCAGCGTGAACACTGAAGCTTTCTTT. Translation: CASSPSVNTEAFF.

This clone was counted once. The chain joins TRBV6-5 to TRBJ1-4; D is unresolved. The V gene lost 2 bases and the J gene lost 1 base, with 8 bases spanning the gap. This CDR3 contains 15 residues. CDR1 is MNHEY and CDR2 is SVGAGI in the germline V gene. The DNA for the CDR3 is TGTGCCAGCAGTTACGGTACGGGAACTAATGAAAAACTGTTTTTT. This codes for CASSYGTGTNEKLFF.

The rearrangement links TRBV11-2 to TRBJ1-1, with 7 bases aligning to TRBD1. V dropped 1 base and J dropped 4; count of bases not matched to a gene: 3. CDR1 and CDR2 from the germline V gene are SGHAT and FQNNGV. This CDR3 is built from 14 residues. CDR3 residues: CASSLVQGSTEAFF. CDR3 in DNA: TGTGCCAGCAGCTTAGTACAGGGGAGCACTGAAGCTTTCTTT.

Turning to this clone: At the DNA level, this CDR3 is encoded by other sequences in the same sample as well. The rearrangement joins TRBV29-1 to TRBJ2-1; 8 positions match TRBD2. The germline CDR1 and CDR2 sequences are SQVTM and ANQGSEA. The V segment lost 4 bases and the J segment 9 bases; nucleotides outside the gene matches: 2. The CDR3 has 11 amino acids. DNA for the CDR3: TGCAGCGTTGCGGGAGGGGGTGAGCAGTTCTTC. Translated, it gives CSVAGGGEQFF.

This CDR3 is CASSRGAGGADSPLHF. CDR3 DNA sequence: TGTGCCAGCAGCCGCGGGGCAGGGGGCGCGGATTCACCCCTCCACTTT. The chain combines TRBV5-5 with TRBJ1-6; 8 positions agree with TRBD1. Germline V gives CDR1 SGHKS, CDR2 YYEKEE (reference sequence). The ends lost 4 bases at V and 8 bases at J; junction bases unmatched: 11. CDR3 size: 16 residues.

J is TRBJ1-4 and V is TRBV15; tentative D call: TRBD1 (6 bases). The V end was cut by 8 bases, the J end by 2 bases, with 12 bases between. The CDR3 runs 14 residues. Germline V gene lookup returns CDR1 LNHNV and CDR2 YYDKDF (reference sequence). CDR3 in amino acids: CATGRGGTNEKLFF. CDR3 in DNA: TGTGCCACCGGAAGGGGGGGCACTAATGAAAAACTGTTTTTT.

CDR3 sequence: CATSDPRDRGYNEQFF. The CDR3 region has the DNA TGTGCCACCAGTGACCCCCGGGACAGGGGCTACAATGAGCAGTTCTTC. V usage is TRBV24-1 and J usage is TRBJ2-1; TRBD1 matches at 10 bases. J was trimmed by 3 bases and V by 4 bases; bases with no gene match: 5. Germline-derived CDR1 and CDR2 are KGHDR and SFDVKD. The CDR3 runs to 16 residues.

This clone was detected only once. V gene TRBV29-1 combines with J gene TRBJ1-2, with 8 bases fitting TRBD1. Per germline, CDR1 SQVTM and CDR2 ANQGSEA. The J segment lost 3 bases and the V segment lost 4 bases, leaving 1 base of the junction unmatched. This CDR3 spans 12 amino acids. The CDR3 is CSVAGQDYGYTF. For the CDR3, the DNA is TGCAGCGTTGCGGGACAGGACTATGGCTACACCTTC.

In the case of this clone: This sample includes further DNA sequences coding for the same CDR3. V and J are TRBV18 and TRBJ1-1; 7 bases line up with TRBD1. CDR1 KGHSH and CDR2 LQKENI come from the germline V gene. The CDR3 sequence is 12 residues long. Unmatched junction bases numbered 4, after V lost 6 bases and J lost 6 bases. CDR3 in DNA: TGTGCCAGCTCGCAAGGGACAGCTGAAGCTTTCTTT. This encodes CASSQGTAEAFF.

This clone was found once. The genes are TRBV13 and TRBJ2-5, with TRBD1 identical over 9 bases. J lost 2 bases, V lost 5 bases, and 3 bases had no gene match. The CDR3 contains 14 residues. CDR1 and CDR2 (germline): PRHDT, FYEKMQ (reference sequence). CDR3 amino acids: CASSPTGGQETQYF. The CDR3 region has the DNA TGTGCCAGCAGCCCGACAGGGGGGCAAGAGACCCAGTACTTC.

Judged by abundance, this clone is medium-sized (0.01 to 0.1%). The rearrangement links TRBV24-1 to TRBJ2-5; 8 bases are shared with TRBD1. J was trimmed by 2 bases and V by 4 bases; bases with no gene match: 11. The CDR3 is made up of 17 amino acids. Germline CDR1 and CDR2: KGHDR and SFDVKD. The CDR3 DNA is TGTGCCACCAGTGACCGAGGGACAGGCCTCGGACAAGAGACCCAGTACTTC. Its translation: CATSDRGTGLGQETQYF.